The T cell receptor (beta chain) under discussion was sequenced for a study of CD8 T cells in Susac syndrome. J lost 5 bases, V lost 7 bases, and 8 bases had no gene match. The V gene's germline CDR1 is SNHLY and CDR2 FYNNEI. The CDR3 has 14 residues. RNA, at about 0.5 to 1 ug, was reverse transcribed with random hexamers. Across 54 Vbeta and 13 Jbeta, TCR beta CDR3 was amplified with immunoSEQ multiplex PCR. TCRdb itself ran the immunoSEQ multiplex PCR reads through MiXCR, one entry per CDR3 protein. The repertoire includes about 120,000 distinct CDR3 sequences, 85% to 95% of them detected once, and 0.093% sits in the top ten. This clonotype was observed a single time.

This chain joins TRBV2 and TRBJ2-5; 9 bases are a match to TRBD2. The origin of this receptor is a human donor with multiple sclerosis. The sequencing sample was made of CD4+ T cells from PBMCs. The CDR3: CASNPEAGGETQYF. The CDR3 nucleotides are TGTGCCAGCAACCCTGAGGCGGGGGGGGAGACCCAGTACTTC.